This T cell receptor (beta chain) was sequenced in a study of tumor and adjacent non-tumor tissue in lung cancer (dated by TCRdb to the late 2010s). For the study in its entirety: Patients with adenocarcinoma (roughly 12), squamous cell carcinoma (2) and small cell lung cancer (1) were included in the cohort. The roughly 15 patients were aged about 30 to 76 years, included about ten men and 5 women, and had TNM stage I to III disease. A few dozen paired specimens, one tumor and one normal lung sample per patient, were profiled by TCRbeta CDR3 sequencing. Bulk TCRbeta repertoires were compared between lung tumor tissue and matched distant non-tumor lung tissue obtained from under 18 lung cancer patients. A total of around 130,000,000 productive TCRbeta reads were generated by sequencing, corresponding to an average of roughly 4 million reads per sample. The full study reports these points: Only around 15 patients were included in the cohort, and the need for larger samples and more detailed clinical data was noted by the authors. Younger patients had significantly higher TCR diversity, and higher tumor TCR diversity was associated with shorter overall and disease-free survival. Peripheral blood was not sequenced, so blood TCRbeta repertoires were not examined in the lung cancer patients of the study. The top 100 clones made up a significantly larger cumulative share of the repertoire in normal lung than in tumor tissue. Neither the sequencing platform nor unique molecular identifiers are named or mentioned anywhere in the methods. Significantly higher TCR diversity (inverse Simpson) was observed in tumor tissue than in normal lung tissue (around 450 vs 160, P = 0.0075, Mann-Whitney U test).

The germline V gene (reference sequence) gives CDR1 as DFQATT and CDR2 as SNEGSKA. V loses 7 bases, J loses 2 bases, and the germline ends lie 10 bases apart. Its CDR3 holds 12 amino acids, cysteine through phenylalanine. Kept here is only the CDR3 DNA, which spans 36 bases and is read in frame from base 1. This clonotype was seen ten or more times. Its binding antigen is unknown. No much larger clone exists at a distance of one base, and base qualities are not known. Bulk unsorted tissue served as the source for RNA extraction, and RNA quality was assessed using a NanoDrop ND-1000 and an Agilent 2100. All donors had newly diagnosed lung cancer, had not received prior chemotherapy, and were admitted for thoracic surgery in China between August and November 2014. The study excluded patients who had received radiotherapy or chemotherapy before or who had another cancer at the same time. Surgical tissue pieces of roughly 1-2 cm3 were preserved in RNAlater solution and stored at -80 °C until use.

Library method: multiplex PCR. Sequencer: Illumina HiSeq 2500. TCRbeta libraries were constructed through three rounds of nested PCR with primers (Table S4) according to protocols modified from ARM-PCR. Before sequencing, PCR products in the 200-500 bp range were cut out of the gel and cleaned up using the QIAquick gel extraction kit. In the original analysis: Trimmomatic was used to clean the reads, FLASH merged the cleaned reads into complete CDR3 sequences, and MiTCR assigned the sequences to V(D)J germline segments. Clonal diversity was calculated as the inverse Simpson's index using VDJtools. Productive reads were defined as in-frame sequences without a premature stop codon. TCRdb reran the public reads through fastp at Q25 and MiXCR, keeping productive beta chains. Every distinct CDR3 protein forms one entry, paired with its most common genes and DNA. The V and J calls were determined by TCRdb, not by the authors. Recorded for this sample are tens of thousands of distinct CDR3 sequences; around 64% of them occurred a single time. The ten largest clones represent about a sixth of the sample.

The sample consisted of lung tumor tissue. The chain joins TRBV20-1 to TRBJ2-3, with the D gene too uncertain to name. This receptor was obtained from a man aged 55 to 70 with non-small cell lung cancer. The CDR3 amino acid sequence is: CSVHSNTDTQYF. Here is the DNA: TGCAGTGTTCACAGTAACACAGATACGCAGTATTTT.